Reported below is one T cell receptor (beta chain). The repertoire was sequenced with immunoSEQ multiplex PCR; TCRdb's copy has only in-frame clones and lacks some. The sample includes about 150,000 clones, more than 70% seen only once; the top ten take roughly 2%. This record belongs to a study of blood T cell repertoires in COVID-19. Background on the study: The United States, Italy and Spain supplied acute and convalescent COVID-19 samples. Nucleic acid was either cDNA or gDNA, and it came from T cells, B-cell-depleted T cells, or PBMCs.

The V end was cut by 4 bases, the J end by 4 bases, with 14 bases between. Germline-derived CDR1 and CDR2 are LGHDT and YNNKEL (reference sequence). CDR3 length equals 15 residues. Sequenced: peripheral blood. The rearrangement uses TRBV3-1 (or the pseudogene TRBV3-2) and TRBJ1-5; possibly TRBD1 for D (6 bases). The sequence derives from a man aged 45-65 years who had recovered from COVID-19. This chain's CDR3 is CASSPNAGENQPQHF. CDR3 coding DNA: TGTGCCAGCAGCCCCAATGCAGGGGAGAATCAGCCCCAGCATTTT.